Only a few counts were recorded for the clone carrying this TCR beta chain. What it binds is unknown. The data were obtained in a study of CD8+ T cells in alopecia areata. The authors extracted RNA and reverse transcribed it into cDNA as the sequencing template. Clones were read by immunoSEQ multiplex PCR, and TCRdb kept only the in-frame ones, dropping some. The data hold fewer than 250,000 clones, with less than 45% observed a single time. General study points: Scalp lesions, especially in alopecia totalis/universalis, had higher clonality than normal scalp. On tofacitinib, scalp and blood still held many of the expanded lesional clones.

Treatment: oral pan-JAK inhibitor, 5-10 mg twice daily. Lesional scalp punch biopsies and peripheral blood were collected from alopecia areata patients. The CDR3 covers 15 residues. Deletions cut 3 bases from V and 0 bases from J, with 12 bases between. CDR1 and CDR2 from the germline V gene are MGHRA and YSYEKL. The source of this sequence is a human donor with alopecia areata. The chain is built from TRBV4-1 and TRBJ2-7; D is uncertain. Material: CD4+ T cells sorted from blood, obtained between weeks 30 and 35, from a patient treated with tofacitinib. The CDR3 sequence is CASSHPSVGSYEQYF. In nucleotides, the CDR3 is TGCGCCAGCAGCCATCCCTCCGTCGGCTCCTACGAGCAGTACTTC.